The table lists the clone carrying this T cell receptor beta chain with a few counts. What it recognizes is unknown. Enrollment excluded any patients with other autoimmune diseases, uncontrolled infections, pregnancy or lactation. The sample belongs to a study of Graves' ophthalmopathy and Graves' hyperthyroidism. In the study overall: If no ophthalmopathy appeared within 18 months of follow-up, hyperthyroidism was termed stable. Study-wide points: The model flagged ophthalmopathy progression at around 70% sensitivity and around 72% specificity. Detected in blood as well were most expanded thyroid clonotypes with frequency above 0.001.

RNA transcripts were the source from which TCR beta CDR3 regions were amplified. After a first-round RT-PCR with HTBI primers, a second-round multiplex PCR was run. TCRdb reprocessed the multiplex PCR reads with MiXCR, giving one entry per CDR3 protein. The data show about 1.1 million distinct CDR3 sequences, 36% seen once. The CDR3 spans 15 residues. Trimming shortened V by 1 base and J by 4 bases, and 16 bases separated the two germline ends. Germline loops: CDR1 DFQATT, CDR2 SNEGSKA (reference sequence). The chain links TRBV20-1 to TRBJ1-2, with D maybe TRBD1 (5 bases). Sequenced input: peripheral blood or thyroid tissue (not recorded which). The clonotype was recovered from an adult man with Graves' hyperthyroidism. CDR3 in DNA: TGCAGTGCTAGAGTTTTTTCAGGGCTTGGCTATGGCTACACCTTC. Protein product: CSARVFSGLGYGYTF.